What follows describes a single T cell receptor beta chain. Its target is not known. Fresh peripheral blood, 10 ml, yielded the PBMCs. The sample comes from a study of T cells in Graves' hyperthyroidism and ophthalmopathy. Study information: The initial diagnosis was the point when peripheral blood was collected, ahead of any treatment.

The V segment lost 5 bases and the J segment 0 bases; nucleotides outside the gene matches: 6. The CDR3 has 16 amino acids. CDR1 is MNHNS and CDR2 is SASEGT in the germline V gene. Study-level findings and limits: Most thyroid-expanded clonotypes above 0.001 were also found in blood. It was a median around 6 months before onset that the model predicted ophthalmopathy.

RNA transcripts provided the source from which TCR beta CDR3 regions were amplified. With the HTBI primer set, the TCR CDR3 went through a first round of RT-PCR. MiXCR, applied by TCRdb to the multiplex PCR reads, yields one record per CDR3 protein. The data hold about 380,000 distinct CDR3 sequences, with less than 20% observed a single time. The TCR sequence derives from a man younger than 35 with Graves' ophthalmopathy. The chain carries TRBV6-1 and TRBJ1-3; TRBD1 matches 8 bases. Sequencing used blood. The CDR3 region is CASSPDRGFSGNTIYF. The CDR3 DNA reads as TGTGCCAGCAGTCCCGACAGGGGCTTCTCTGGAAACACCATATATTTT.